Listed here are 20 T cell receptor beta chains from one sample, sequenced in a study of technical replicates of blood from a few donors (dated by TCRdb to about 2017). Library creation used the immunoSEQ multiplex PCR assay. TCRdb re-hosts the immuneACCESS table, in-frame sequences only. Its copies lack some clones; in the studies checked, an unresolved V gene accounts for under half of them, and the cause for the rest is not known. Present in this sample are around 53,000 clones, 80% to 95% of which were seen just once. Around 3.9% of the sample comes from the top ten. The sequenced sample was PBMCs. The receptor source for this set is a human donor in good health. Some clones in this sample may be carry-over from other donors' samples.

The chain joins TRBV10-3 to TRBJ2-1, with 7 bases that match TRBD1. Trimming at V came to 3 bases and at J to 3 bases, leaving 2 bases not matched to a gene. The CDR3 extends over 14 amino acids. CDR1 ENHRY and CDR2 SYGVKD come from the germline V gene. The CDR3 DNA reads TGTGCCATCAGTGACGGGACAGTCTACAATGAGCAGTTCTTC. The encoded protein is CAISDGTVYNEQFF.

The rearrangement links TRBV11-3 to TRBJ1-2; TRBD1 matches 11 bases. There are 17 residues in the CDR3. The V segment lost 5 bases and the J segment 1 base; nucleotides outside the gene matches: 9. In germline, CDR1 is SGHNT, CDR2 YENEEA. CDR3 protein: CASSRRDRGWVNYGYTF. The CDR3 DNA follows: TGTGCCAGCAGCCGTCGGGACAGGGGGTGGGTTAACTATGGCTACACCTTC.

The chain links TRBV11-2 to TRBJ1-1; no definite D call. The ends were cut back, 2 bases at V and 1 base at J, with 11 bases in the middle. This CDR3 is built from 15 residues. Germline lookup yields CDR1 SGHAT and CDR2 FQNNGV. CDR3 amino acids: CASSLTVGRNTEAFF. In nucleotides, the CDR3 is TGTGCCAGCAGCTTAACTGTCGGGAGGAACACTGAAGCTTTCTTT.

This clone was found once. The rearrangement uses TRBV4-1 and TRBJ2-1; 8 nucleotides align to TRBD2. This CDR3 spans 15 amino acids. Germline-derived CDR1 and CDR2 are MGHRA and YSYEKL. With V trimmed by 1 base and J by 4 bases, 3 bases remained unmatched. The CDR3 DNA reads as TGCGCCAGCAGCCAAGGCGCGGGGGGATACAATGAGCAGTTCTTC. Translation gives CASSQGAGGYNEQFF.

The chain recombines TRBV7-9 with TRBJ1-6; weak D call: TRBD1 (5 bases). V was clipped by 1 base and J by 5 bases, with 9 bases between them. Germline loops: CDR1 SEHNR, CDR2 FQNEAQ (reference sequence). The CDR3 covers 15 residues. The chain's CDR3 is CASSLGGSHNSPLHF. For the CDR3, the DNA is TGTGCCAGCAGCTTAGGGGGCAGCCATAATTCACCCCTCCACTTT.

The V call is TRBV5-4, the J call TRBJ2-1; D perhaps matches TRBD1 (5 bases). The CDR3 has 13 amino acids. V shed 0 bases and J shed 4 bases, with 5 bases lying between them. The germline CDR1 and CDR2 sequences are SGHNT and YYREEE (reference sequence). In nucleotides, the CDR3 is TGTGCCAGCAGCTTGGGACAGTACAATGAGCAGTTCTTC. It yields the protein CASSLGQYNEQFF.

The chain employs TRBV7-9 and TRBJ2-5, with 9 bases matching TRBD2. The CDR3 has 16 amino acids. The V gene's germline CDR1 is SEHNR and CDR2 FQNEAQ (reference sequence). Losses at the gene ends were 1 base for V and 2 bases for J; bases not matched to a gene: 5. Here the CDR3 reads CASSLGASGAQETQYF. The CDR3 bases are TGTGCCAGCAGCTTAGGGGCTAGCGGGGCGCAAGAGACCCAGTACTTC.

The chain uses TRBV7-2 and TRBJ2-2; the match to TRBD2 covers 10 bases. V gave up 3 bases and J gave up 1 base; unmatched junction bases: 5. Germline loops: CDR1 SGHTA, CDR2 FQGNSA. The CDR3 sequence is 17 residues long. This CDR3 is CASSFPSGGRNTGELFF. The CDR3 DNA is TGTGCCAGCAGCTTCCCTAGCGGGGGCCGGAACACCGGGGAGCTGTTTTTT.

The chain employs TRBV11-2 and TRBJ1-1; 7 bases are a match to TRBD1. The CDR3 is 13 residues long. The V segment lost 5 bases and the J segment 5 bases; nucleotides outside the gene matches: 5. The V gene's germline CDR1 is SGHAT and CDR2 FQNNGV. CDR3 in DNA: TGTGCCAGCAGCGCCCCGGGACAGACTGAAGCTTTCTTT. Translating it yields CASSAPGQTEAFF.

The chain is built from TRBV25-1 and TRBJ1-2; tentative D call: TRBD1 (5 bases). This CDR3 is 15 amino acids long. Trimming cost V 3 bases and J 6 bases, with 17 bases left between them. Germline CDR1 is MGHDK and CDR2 is SYGVNS. CDR3 nucleotide sequence: TGTGCCAGCAGTGACACCCTTGGGGGAGGTCATGGCTACACCTTC. This sequence encodes CASSDTLGGGHGYTF.

The chain couples TRBV13 to TRBJ2-7; 8 bases agree with TRBD2. The V and J ends lost 5 bases and 9 bases, in that order; junction bases with no gene match: 9. The CDR3 sequence is 13 residues long. Germline V gives CDR1 PRHDT, CDR2 FYEKMQ (reference sequence). The CDR3 DNA reads as TGTGCCAGCAGCACCACTAGCGGTGGAGGGCAGTACTTC. It encodes CASSTTSGGGQYF.

V and J are TRBV21-1 and TRBJ1-1; the tabulated D call, TRBD1, remains unverified against the DNA. TRBV21-1 is noted as a pseudogene. This CDR3 is built from 19 residues. DNA for the CDR3: TGTGCCAGCAGCGGCCGGGACAGGGTCACCCCCGCCGTGAACACTGAAGCTTTCTTT. As protein: CASSGRDRVTPAVNTEAFF.

The chain joins TRBV6-6 to TRBJ2-7, with 8 bases aligning to TRBD1. The V gene end was trimmed by 6 bases and the J gene end by 6 bases; junction bases not matched to a gene: 10. Germline CDR1 is MNHNY and CDR2 is SVGAGI (reference sequence). The CDR3 is made up of 14 amino acids. The DNA for the CDR3 is TGTGCCAGCAGCGAAGATGACAGGGGATTCGAGCAGTACTTC. This codes for CASSEDDRGFEQYF.

With regard to this clone: An end of the junction differs from the germline gene, which may be a read error. The chain has TRBV4-1 and TRBJ1-5; TRBD1 is a possible D gene (5 bases). Germline V CDR1 and CDR2: MGHRA, YSYEKL. CDR3 size: 18 residues. The CDR3 protein is CASRQVGGSPMGNQPQHF. The CDR3 nucleotides read TGCGCCAGCAGACAAGTGGGGGGTTCCCCGATGGGCAATCAGCCCCAGCATTTT.

This sequence joins TRBV7-2 and TRBJ2-3, with D maybe TRBD1 (6 bases). V was shortened by 1 base and J by 12 bases, with 14 bases between the two germline ends. The V gene's germline CDR1 is SGHTA and CDR2 FQGNSA. The CDR3 has 13 residues. The CDR3 DNA reads TGTGCCAGCAGCTTAGGGGCAGGGGACGTACAGTATTTT. Amino acids: CASSLGAGDVQYF.

Only one count was recorded for this clone. This chain joins TRBV2 and TRBJ2-2, with 9 bases fitting TRBD1. V lost 5 bases to trimming and J lost 4 bases; unmatched junction nucleotides: 5. CDR1 and CDR2 from the germline V gene are SNHLY and FYNNEI. The CDR3 totals 15 residues. This CDR3 reads CASSLQGAPTGELFF. Here the CDR3 DNA reads TGTGCCAGCAGTTTACAGGGGGCGCCCACCGGGGAGCTGTTTTTT.

J is TRBJ2-3 and V is TRBV7-2; 10 nucleotides match TRBD2. The CDR3 runs 14 residues. J gave up 3 bases and V 6 bases, and 3 bases lay outside the gene matches. CDR1 is SGHTA, CDR2 FQGNSA, per germline. The CDR3 coding sequence is TGTGCCAGCAGACCGGGACTAGCGACAGATACGCAGTATTTT. It yields the protein CASRPGLATDTQYF.

The chain recombines TRBV28 with TRBJ1-3, with D possibly matching TRBD1 (6 bases). V lost 4 bases and J 2 bases, leaving 15 bases between the germline ends. Germline V gives CDR1 MDHEN, CDR2 SYDVKM. The CDR3 extends over 16 amino acids. The CDR3 DNA reads as TGTGCCAGCAGTTCATACTCACAGGGTACTGGAAACACCATATATTTT. Amino acids: CASSSYSQGTGNTIYF.

The J gene is TRBJ2-2, the V gene TRBV5-6; D possibly corresponds to TRBD2 (5 bases). Germline loops: CDR1 SGHDT, CDR2 YYEEEE. The CDR3 has 15 amino acids. Trimming took off 3 bases at V and 2 bases at J, with 11 bases between the two ends. The CDR3 region has the DNA TGTGCCAGCAGCTATTGGAGGACCAACACCGGGGAGCTGTTTTTT. It translates to CASSYWRTNTGELFF.

The chain employs TRBV29-1 and TRBJ2-5, with TRBD2 matching over 13 bases. Germline assignment: CDR1 SQVTM and CDR2 ANQGSEA. The CDR3 contains 16 residues. V dropped 6 bases and J dropped 6; count of bases not matched to a gene: 13. The CDR3 spells CSVIPGTSGVQKTQYF. The DNA for the CDR3 is TGCAGCGTGATACCCGGGACTAGCGGGGTCCAGAAGACCCAGTACTTC.